This T cell receptor (beta chain) was obtained from a study of blood T cell repertoires in COVID-19. The CDR3 is made up of 16 amino acids. The V end lost 4 bases, the J end lost 1 base, and 17 bases lay between the germline ends. Germline CDR1 reads SGHRS; CDR2 reads YFSETQ. Only in-frame clones appear in the TCRdb table, and some are missing; sequencing was by immunoSEQ multiplex PCR. The data hold more than 95,000 clones, with around 81% observed a single time. The chain carries TRBV5-1 and TRBJ2-5; tentatively, D is TRBD1 (6 bases). Sequencing input: peripheral blood. The TCR sequence derives from a man at least 80 years old with acute or convalescent COVID-19. CDR3 sequence reads: CASSNPQGRIQETQYF. CDR3 bases: TGCGCCAGCAGCAACCCACAGGGTAGGATCCAAGAGACCCAGTACTTC.